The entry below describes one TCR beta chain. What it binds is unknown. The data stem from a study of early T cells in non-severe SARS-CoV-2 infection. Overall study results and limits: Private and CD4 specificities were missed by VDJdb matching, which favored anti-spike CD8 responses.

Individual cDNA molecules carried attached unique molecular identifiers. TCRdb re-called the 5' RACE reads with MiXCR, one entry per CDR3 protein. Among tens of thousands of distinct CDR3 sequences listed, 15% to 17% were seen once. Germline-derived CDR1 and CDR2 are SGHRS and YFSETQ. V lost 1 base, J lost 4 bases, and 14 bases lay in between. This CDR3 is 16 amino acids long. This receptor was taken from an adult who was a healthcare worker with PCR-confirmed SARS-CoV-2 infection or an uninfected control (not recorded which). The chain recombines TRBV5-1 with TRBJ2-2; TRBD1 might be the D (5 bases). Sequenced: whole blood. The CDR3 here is CASSLSRESFTGELFF. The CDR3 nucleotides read TGCGCCAGCAGCTTGTCCAGGGAATCCTTCACCGGGGAGCTGTTTTTT.